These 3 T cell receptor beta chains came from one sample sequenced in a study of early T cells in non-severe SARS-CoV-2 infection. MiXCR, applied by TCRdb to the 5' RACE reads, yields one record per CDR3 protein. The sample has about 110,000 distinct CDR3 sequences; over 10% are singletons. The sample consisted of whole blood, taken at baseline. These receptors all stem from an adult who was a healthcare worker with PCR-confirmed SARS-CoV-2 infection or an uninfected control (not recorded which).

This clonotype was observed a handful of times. CDR3 region: CASSISTGLAEQYF. The CDR3 DNA reads TGTGCCAGTAGTATCTCGACAGGGCTCGCCGAGCAGTACTTC. The J gene is TRBJ2-7, the V gene TRBV19; TRBD1 agrees at 7 bases. This CDR3 has 14 amino acids. V gave up 3 bases and J gave up 6 bases; unmatched junction bases: 8. From germline, CDR1 is LNHDA and CDR2 SQIVND (reference sequence). Complete variable domain (other parts from reference TRBV19 and TRBJ2-7): DGGITQSPKYLFRKEGQNVTLSCEQNLNHDAMYWYRQDPGQGLRLIYYSQIVNDFQKGDIAEGYSVSREKKESFPLTVTSAQKNPTAFYLCASSISTGLAEQYFGPGTRLTVT.

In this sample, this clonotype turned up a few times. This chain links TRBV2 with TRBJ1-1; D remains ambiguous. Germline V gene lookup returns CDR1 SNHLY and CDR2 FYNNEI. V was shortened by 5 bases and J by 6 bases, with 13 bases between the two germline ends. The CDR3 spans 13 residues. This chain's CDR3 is CASSPGTWAEAFF. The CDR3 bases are TGTGCCAGCAGTCCAGGCACCTGGGCTGAAGCTTTCTTT.

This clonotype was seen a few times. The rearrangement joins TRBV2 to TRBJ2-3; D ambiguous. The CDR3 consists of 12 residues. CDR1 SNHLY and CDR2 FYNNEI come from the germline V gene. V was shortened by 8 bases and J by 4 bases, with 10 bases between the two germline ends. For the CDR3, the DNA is TGTGCCAGCGGAATAGTGGCAGATACGCAGTATTTT. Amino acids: CASGIVADTQYF.